Listed below are T cell receptor beta chains from one sample, sequenced in a study of beta chain features in type 1 diabetes. Clones were sequenced by immunoSEQ multiplex PCR, and TCRdb holds only the in-frame ones, with some missing. The sample consists of approximately 330,000 clones, more than 9.5% of them appearing once. Sequencing was done on a sample of naive CD4+ T cells from blood. These TCRs come from a woman aged 25 to 39 in good health. Both conserved end residues are trimmed from each CDR3. Fields, in order: V gene, clone size, J gene, CDR3 protein. The listing skips clone size in some rows; elsewhere it reads once, few, many or a size class.

TRBV18	-	TRBJ1-2	ASSPVPPGQGSGYT
TRBV9	few	TRBJ1-3	ASSPGTSSGNTIY
TRBV18	-	TRBJ1-5	ASSPGQGAKGNQPQH
TRBV7-9	few	TRBJ2-2	ASSLGGASGELF
TRBV18	-	TRBJ1-5	ASSPTGSLDQPQH
TRBV29-1	few	TRBJ2-5	SVGTSGTSSETQY
TRBV7-2	-	TRBJ2-5	ASSRGSSTQY
TRBV27	-	TRBJ2-7	ASSPHSPGGAYEQY
TRBV30	few	TRBJ1-2	AWAVNYGYT
TRBV25-1	few	TRBJ2-5	ASSYRSPYQETQY
TRBV6-5	few	TRBJ2-1	ASSYSGANNEQF
TRBV28	few	TRBJ1-2	ASSPHWQGRWDYGYT
TRBV6-5	-	TRBJ2-2	ASSYSRGAGELF
TRBV5-4	-	TRBJ2-3	ASSLTGDLMLDTQY
TRBV15	few	TRBJ2-1	ATSRDLRGRVNEQF
TRBV7-9	few	TRBJ2-1	ASSSGTGTVNEQF
TRBV25-1	-	TRBJ2-7	ASSEGPGLAVYEQY
TRBV7-2	few	TRBJ2-1	ASSLFSRALYNEQF
TRBV7-2	-	TRBJ2-3	ASSLGGGPDTQY
TRBV5-1	few	TRBJ1-2	ASSTGQGNIYGYT
TRBV30	few	TRBJ1-5	AWATGVSSNQPQH
TRBV7-3	-	TRBJ2-5	ASSLQAGVGGETQY
TRBV28	-	TRBJ1-2	ASTGTGDNYGYT
TRBV5-1	-	TRBJ2-7	ASSLDPGGYEQY
TRBV7-2	-	TRBJ1-5	ASSFRGGGQPQH
TRBV29-1	-	TRBJ2-5	SVEGTGGGLGETQY
TRBV2	few	TRBJ2-5	ASSLGLAGGGTQETQY
TRBV11-1	-	TRBJ1-1	ASSPRGAGGPTEAF
TRBV7-3	-	TRBJ2-5	ASGTGVKETQY
TRBV15	-	TRBJ2-5	ATSSGQGIETQY
TRBV29-1	few	TRBJ2-3	SVGHPGTPEY
TRBV5-1	-	TRBJ2-1	ASSAGTSGRGYEQF
TRBV27	-	TRBJ2-7	ASSFYPEQGYEQY
TRBV7-2	-	TRBJ1-1	ASSLEGGGHTEAF
TRBV6-6	-	TRBJ2-3	ASTLAGGASTDTQY
TRBV4-2	-	TRBJ1-2	ASSPTPQASYTRHGYT
TRBV30	-	TRBJ2-1	AGTQGAYNEQF
TRBV15	few	TRBJ1-2	ATSRDLQGGDYGYT
TRBV6-5	-	TRBJ2-3	ASSYRAGSITDTQY
TRBV5-1	-	TRBJ2-5	ASTLVGTGIETQY
TRBV19	-	TRBJ2-7	ASSDGTTYEQY
TRBV18	-	TRBJ2-3	ASSPRTGSSTDTQY
TRBV7-9	few	TRBJ2-3	ASSSRGRTDTQY
TRBV29-1	-	TRBJ2-1	SGRDRVNNEQF
TRBV28	once	TRBJ2-1	ASSLGLAALF
TRBV7-8	few	TRBJ2-3	ASSLEYGQSTDTQY
TRBV6-5	few	TRBJ2-1	ASSRDRASYNEQF
TRBV28	few	TRBJ2-1	ASTTEGAPYNEQF
TRBV30	-	TRBJ1-3	AWSGTGGNTIY
TRBV7-8	few	TRBJ1-1	ASSLRENTEAF
TRBV28	-	TRBJ1-5	ASISVSNQPQH
TRBV14	few	TRBJ2-3	ASSQETGASTDTQY
TRBV30	few	TRBJ2-6	AWGRAGANVLT